This entry lists 13 T cell receptor beta chains sequenced from one sample in a study of OX40 agonist ivuxolimab in advanced cancers. Only in-frame clones appear in the TCRdb table, and some are missing; sequencing was by immunoSEQ multiplex PCR. The sample has about 46,000 clones, roughly 90% seen once. Material: CD4+ or CD8+ T cells sorted from blood, obtained in a trial of the OX40 agonist ivuxolimab. The receptors derive from an adult with an advanced solid tumor such as melanoma, head and neck, liver or kidney cancer.

This CDR3 is CASSLESSYNSPLHF. Here the CDR3 DNA reads TGTGCCAGCAGCTTGGAGAGCTCCTATAATTCACCCCTCCACTTT. The chain has TRBV5-6 and TRBJ1-6; D is uncertain. The CDR3 length is 15 residues. Germline V lookup: CDR1 SGHDT, CDR2 YYEEEE. V lost 0 bases and J 0 bases, leaving 4 bases between the germline ends.

The genes are TRBV7-3 and TRBJ2-7, with 12 bases matching TRBD2. V gave up 2 bases and J gave up 3 bases; unmatched junction bases: 14. This CDR3 has 19 residues. Germline V gene sequence: CDR1 SGHTA, CDR2 FQGTGA. CDR3 DNA sequence: TGTGCCAGCAGCTTATGGGGGCTATCGACTAGCGGGAGTAACTACGAGCAGTACTTC. Amino acids: CASSLWGLSTSGSNYEQYF.

J is TRBJ2-3 and V is TRBV4-1, with unresolved D. With 0 bases removed from V and 2 bases from J, the gap between germline ends came to 15 bases. Germline V lookup: CDR1 MGHRA, CDR2 YSYEKL. The CDR3 covers 17 residues. Here the CDR3 DNA reads TGCGCCAGCAGCCAAGATCCGCAGATCCCCTTCACAGATACGCAGTATTTT. Translating gives CASSQDPQIPFTDTQYF.

V and J are TRBV11-2 and TRBJ2-7; D is unclear. The CDR3 runs 15 residues. The V gene's germline CDR1 is SGHAT and CDR2 FQNNGV. V lost 3 bases, J lost 0 bases, and 12 bases lay in between. This CDR3 reads CASSFGRVSSYEQYF. CDR3 DNA: TGTGCCAGCAGCTTTGGACGGGTCAGCTCCTACGAGCAGTACTTC.

J is TRBJ2-2 and V is TRBV7-8; no clear D gene. This CDR3 region has 12 residues. Looked up from germline, CDR1 is SGHVS and CDR2 is FQNEAQ. The germline V and J ends were trimmed by 7 bases and 0 bases, with 3 bases remaining between them. The CDR3 sequence is CASTANTGELFF. The CDR3 region has the DNA TGTGCCAGCACCGCGAACACCGGGGAGCTGTTTTTT.

This clone was seen a single time. This chain connects TRBV28 to TRBJ2-3, with 7 nucleotides matching TRBD1. Trimming at V came to 3 bases and at J to 0 bases, leaving 6 bases not matched to a gene. This CDR3 comprises 16 residues. Germline V gene lookup returns CDR1 MDHEN and CDR2 SYDVKM. The CDR3 spells CASSFPGGYSTDTQYF. CDR3 coding DNA: TGTGCCAGCAGTTTTCCAGGGGGATATAGCACAGATACGCAGTATTTT. Combining the CDR3 with reference TRBV28 and TRBJ2-3 gives the whole variable domain DVKVTQSSRYLVKRTGEKVFLECVQDMDHENMFWYRQDPGLGLRLIYFSYDVKMKEKGDIPEGYSVSREKKERFSLILESASTNQTSMYLCASSFPGGYSTDTQYFGPGTRLTVL.

The chain is built from TRBV19 and TRBJ2-7; a weak D match, TRBD1 (6 bases). Trimming removed 3 bases at V and 2 bases at J, with 11 bases between. The CDR3 runs to 14 residues. Germline CDR1 reads LNHDA; CDR2 reads SQIVND (reference sequence). The CDR3 DNA follows: TGTGCCAGTAGTATGTGGGGGCCTACCTACGAGCAGTACTTC. Translating gives CASSMWGPTYEQYF.

J is TRBJ2-3 and V is TRBV4-1; unclear D gene. CDR1 MGHRA and CDR2 YSYEKL come from the germline V gene. Trimming shortened V by 7 bases and J by 0 bases, and 17 bases separated the two germline ends. The CDR3 is 16 amino acids. As DNA, the CDR3 is TGCGCCAGCACTTCACTCCCCGGATCTAGCACAGATACGCAGTATTTT. This translates into CASTSLPGSSTDTQYF.

The chain uses TRBV15 and TRBJ2-3; 14 bases are a match to TRBD2. Germline values: CDR1 LNHNV, CDR2 YYDKDF (reference sequence). The CDR3 runs 15 residues. The CDR3 DNA reads TGTATACTCGAGACTAGCGGGAGGGAGACAGATACGCAGTATTTT. Residues: CILETSGRETDTQYF.

The chain carries TRBV29-1 and TRBJ2-5, with a tentative D call TRBD2 (5 bases). The DNA end is more similar to TRBJ2-7, so the J call may be wrong. CDR3 size: 12 residues. Germline loops: CDR1 SQVTM, CDR2 ANQGSEA. CDR3 residues: CSVESGDYEQYF. The DNA of the CDR3 is TGCAGCGTTGAGTCCGGGGACTACGAGCAGTACTTC.

This chain uses TRBV28 with TRBJ1-4; 7 bases align to TRBD1. This CDR3 is built from 13 residues. The J segment lost 15 bases and the V segment lost 6 bases, leaving 13 bases of the junction unmatched. CDR1 and CDR2 (germline): MDHEN, SYDVKM. The CDR3 sequence is CASRDRENEWMFF. The CDR3 DNA reads TGTGCCAGCAGAGACAGGGAAAATGAATGGATGTTTTTT.

The chain couples TRBV11-2 to TRBJ2-7, with no clear D. The CDR3 covers 10 residues. V was trimmed by 3 bases and J by 6 bases, leaving 3 bases between them. Germline assignment: CDR1 SGHAT and CDR2 FQNNGV. CDR3 bases: TGTGCCAGCAGCTTCGGCGAGCAGTACTTC. This gives the protein CASSFGEQYF.

The V call is TRBV27, the J call TRBJ1-4; 10 nucleotides match TRBD1. J was trimmed by 12 bases and V by 6 bases; bases with no gene match: 13. Germline V gene sequence: CDR1 MNHEY, CDR2 SMNVEV (reference sequence). The CDR3 loop spans 15 amino acids. DNA of the CDR3: TGTGCCAGCAGCTCCCGACAGGGGGCGGGCGGGGAACTGTTTTTT. Residues: CASSSRQGAGGELFF.